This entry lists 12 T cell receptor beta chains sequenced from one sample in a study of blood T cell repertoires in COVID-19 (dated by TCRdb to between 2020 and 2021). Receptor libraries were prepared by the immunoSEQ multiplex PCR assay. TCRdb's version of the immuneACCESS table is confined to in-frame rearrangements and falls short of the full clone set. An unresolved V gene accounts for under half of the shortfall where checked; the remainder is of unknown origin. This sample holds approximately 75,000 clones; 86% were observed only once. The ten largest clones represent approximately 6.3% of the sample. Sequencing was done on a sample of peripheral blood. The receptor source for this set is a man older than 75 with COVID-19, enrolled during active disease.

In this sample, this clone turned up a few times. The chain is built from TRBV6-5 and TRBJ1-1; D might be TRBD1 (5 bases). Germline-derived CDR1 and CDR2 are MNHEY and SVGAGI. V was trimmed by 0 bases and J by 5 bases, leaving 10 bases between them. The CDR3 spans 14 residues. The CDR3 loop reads CASSYSTRGTEAFF. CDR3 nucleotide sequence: TGTGCCAGCAGTTACTCGACTAGGGGAACTGAAGCTTTCTTT.

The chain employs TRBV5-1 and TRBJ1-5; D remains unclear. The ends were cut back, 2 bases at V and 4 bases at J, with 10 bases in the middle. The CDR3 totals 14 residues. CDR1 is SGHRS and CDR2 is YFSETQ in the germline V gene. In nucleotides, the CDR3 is TGCGCCAGCAGCTTACTCGGCGGGAATCAGCCCCAGCATTTT. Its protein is CASSLLGGNQPQHF. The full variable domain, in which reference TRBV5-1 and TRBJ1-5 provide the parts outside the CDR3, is KAGVTQTPRYLIKTRGQQVTLSCSPISGHRSVSWYQQTPGQGLQFLFEYFSETQRNKGNFPGRFSGRQFSNSRSEMNVSTLELGDSALYLCASSLLGGNQPQHFGDGTRLSIL.

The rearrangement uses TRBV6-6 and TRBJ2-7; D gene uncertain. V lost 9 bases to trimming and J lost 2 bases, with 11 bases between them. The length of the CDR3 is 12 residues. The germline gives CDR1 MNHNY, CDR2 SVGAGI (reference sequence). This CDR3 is CASGIQTYEQYF. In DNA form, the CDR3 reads TGTGCCAGTGGTATTCAGACCTACGAGCAGTACTTC.

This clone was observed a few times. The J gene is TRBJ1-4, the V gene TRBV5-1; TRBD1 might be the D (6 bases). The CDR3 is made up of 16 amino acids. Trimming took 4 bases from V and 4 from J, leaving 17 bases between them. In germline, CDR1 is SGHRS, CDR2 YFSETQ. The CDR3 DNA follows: TGCGCCAGCAGCCGTGAGGGCGGACAGCTTAATGAAAAACTGTTTTTT. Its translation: CASSREGGQLNEKLFF.

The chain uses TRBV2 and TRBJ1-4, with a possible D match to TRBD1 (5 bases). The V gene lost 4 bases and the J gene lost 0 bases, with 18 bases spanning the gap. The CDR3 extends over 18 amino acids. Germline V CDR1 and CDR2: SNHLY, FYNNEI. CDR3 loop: CASSVSLSGGTTNEKLFF. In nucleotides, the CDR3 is TGTGCCAGCAGTGTTTCCCTCTCGGGGGGGACAACTAATGAAAAACTGTTTTTT.

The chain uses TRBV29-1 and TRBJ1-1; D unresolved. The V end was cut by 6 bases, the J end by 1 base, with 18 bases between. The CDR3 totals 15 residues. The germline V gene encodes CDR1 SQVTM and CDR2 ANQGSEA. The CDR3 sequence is CSVRENNPPNTEAFF. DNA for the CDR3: TGCAGCGTGCGGGAGAACAACCCGCCGAACACTGAAGCTTTCTTT. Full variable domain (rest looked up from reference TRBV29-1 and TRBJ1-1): SAVISQKPSRDICQRGTSLTIQCQVDSQVTMMFWYRQQPGQSLTLIATANQGSEATYESGFVIDKFPISRPNLTFSTLTVSNMSPEDSSIYLCSVRENNPPNTEAFFGQGTRLTVV.

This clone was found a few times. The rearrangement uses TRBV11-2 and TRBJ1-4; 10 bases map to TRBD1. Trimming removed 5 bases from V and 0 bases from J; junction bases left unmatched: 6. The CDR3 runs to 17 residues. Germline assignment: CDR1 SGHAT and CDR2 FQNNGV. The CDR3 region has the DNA TGTGCCAGCAGCGGCCGGACAGGGGGTGCAACTAATGAAAAACTGTTTTTT. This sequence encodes CASSGRTGGATNEKLFF.

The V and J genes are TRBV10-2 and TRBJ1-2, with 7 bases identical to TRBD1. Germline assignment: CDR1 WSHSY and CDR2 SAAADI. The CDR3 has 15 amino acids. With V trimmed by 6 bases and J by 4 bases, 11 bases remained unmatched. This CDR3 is CASSLNRGNTYGYTF. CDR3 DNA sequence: TGCGCCAGCAGCCTAAACAGGGGCAACACCTATGGCTACACCTTC.

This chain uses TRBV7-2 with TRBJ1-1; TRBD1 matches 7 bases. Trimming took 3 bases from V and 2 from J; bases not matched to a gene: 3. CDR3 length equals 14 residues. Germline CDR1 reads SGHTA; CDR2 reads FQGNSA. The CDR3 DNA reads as TGTGCCAGCAGCTTGACAGGGTACAACACTGAAGCTTTCTTT. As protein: CASSLTGYNTEAFF.

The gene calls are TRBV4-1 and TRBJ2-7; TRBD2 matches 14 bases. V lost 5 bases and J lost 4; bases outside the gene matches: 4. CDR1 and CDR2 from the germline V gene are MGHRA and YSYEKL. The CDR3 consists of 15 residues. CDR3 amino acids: CASSLGTSGGYEQYF. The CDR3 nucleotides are TGCGCCAGCAGCTTAGGGACTAGCGGGGGTTACGAGCAGTACTTC.

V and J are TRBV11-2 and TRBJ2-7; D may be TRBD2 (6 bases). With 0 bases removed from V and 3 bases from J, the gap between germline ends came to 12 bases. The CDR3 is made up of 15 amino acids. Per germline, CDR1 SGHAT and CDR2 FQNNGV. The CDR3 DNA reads TGTGCCAGCAGCTTAGATCACGGGGGAAACTACGAGCAGTACTTC. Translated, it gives CASSLDHGGNYEQYF.

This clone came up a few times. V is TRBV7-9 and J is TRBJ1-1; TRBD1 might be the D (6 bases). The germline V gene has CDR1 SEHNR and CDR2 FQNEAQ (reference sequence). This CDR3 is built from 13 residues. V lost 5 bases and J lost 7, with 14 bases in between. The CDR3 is CASSPGRGVEAFF. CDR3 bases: TGTGCCAGCAGCCCCGGGAGGGGGGTTGAAGCTTTCTTT.